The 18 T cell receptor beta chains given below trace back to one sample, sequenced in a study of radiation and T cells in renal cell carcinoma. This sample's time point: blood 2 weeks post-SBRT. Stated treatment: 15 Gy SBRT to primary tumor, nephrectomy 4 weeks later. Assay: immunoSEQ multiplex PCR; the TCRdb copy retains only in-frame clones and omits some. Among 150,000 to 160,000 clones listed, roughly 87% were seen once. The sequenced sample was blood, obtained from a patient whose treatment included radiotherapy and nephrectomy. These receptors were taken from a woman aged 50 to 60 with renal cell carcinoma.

The CDR3 nucleotides are TGTGCCAGCAGCCGGACTAGCGGGCAGTCGAACACCGGGGAGCTGTTTTTT. It is translated as CASSRTSGQSNTGELFF. The rearrangement joins TRBV7-3 to TRBJ2-2, with 11 bases fitting TRBD2. Trimming cost V 5 bases and J 0 bases; bases outside gene matches: 5. CDR1 and CDR2 (germline): SGHTA, FQGTGA. This CDR3 spans 17 amino acids.

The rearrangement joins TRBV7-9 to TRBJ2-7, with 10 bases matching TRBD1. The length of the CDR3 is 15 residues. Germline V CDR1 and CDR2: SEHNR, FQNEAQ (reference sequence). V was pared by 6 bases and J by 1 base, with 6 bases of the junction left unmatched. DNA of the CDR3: TGTGCCAGCAGTCGGACAGGGGGGATTTCCTACGAGCAGTACTTC. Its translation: CASSRTGGISYEQYF.

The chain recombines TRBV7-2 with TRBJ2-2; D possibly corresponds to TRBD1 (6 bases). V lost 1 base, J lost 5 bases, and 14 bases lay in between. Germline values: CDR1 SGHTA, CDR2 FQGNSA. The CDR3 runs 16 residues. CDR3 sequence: CASSLEPDRKTGELFF. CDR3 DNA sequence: TGTGCCAGCAGCTTAGAACCGGACAGAAAGACCGGGGAGCTGTTTTTT.

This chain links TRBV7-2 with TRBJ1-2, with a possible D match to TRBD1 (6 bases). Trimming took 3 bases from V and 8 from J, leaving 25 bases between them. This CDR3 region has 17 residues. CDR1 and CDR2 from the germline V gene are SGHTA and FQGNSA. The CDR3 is CASSFGGPQQSYGGYTF. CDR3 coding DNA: TGTGCCAGCAGCTTTGGGGGCCCGCAACAATCCTATGGCGGCTACACCTTC.

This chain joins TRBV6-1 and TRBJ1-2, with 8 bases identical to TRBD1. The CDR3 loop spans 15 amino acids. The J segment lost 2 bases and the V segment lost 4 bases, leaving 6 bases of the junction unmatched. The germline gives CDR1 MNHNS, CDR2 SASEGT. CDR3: CASSASDRANYGYTF. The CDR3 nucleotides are TGTGCCAGCAGTGCTTCGGACAGGGCCAACTATGGCTACACCTTC.

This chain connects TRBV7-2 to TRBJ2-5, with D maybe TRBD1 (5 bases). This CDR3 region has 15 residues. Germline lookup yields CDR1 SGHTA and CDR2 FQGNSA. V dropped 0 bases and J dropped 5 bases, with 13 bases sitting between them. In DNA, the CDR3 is TGTGCCAGCAGCTTAGCAACAGGCAGTACCGAGACCCAGTACTTC. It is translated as CASSLATGSTETQYF. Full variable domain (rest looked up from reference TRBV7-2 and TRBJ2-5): GAGVSQSPSNKVTEKGKDVELRCDPISGHTALYWYRQSLGQGLEFLIYFQGNSAPDKSGLPSDRFSAERTGGSVSTLTIQRTQQEDSAVYLCASSLATGSTETQYFGPGTRLLVL.

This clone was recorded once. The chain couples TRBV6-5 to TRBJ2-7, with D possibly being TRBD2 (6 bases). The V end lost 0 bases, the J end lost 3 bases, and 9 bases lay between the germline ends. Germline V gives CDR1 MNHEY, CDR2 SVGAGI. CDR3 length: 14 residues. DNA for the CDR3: TGTGCCAGCAGTTACTCGGGGACTGGCTACGAGCAGTACTTC. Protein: CASSYSGTGYEQYF.

The CDR3 region is CASSFGGEQYF. CDR3 coding DNA: TGTGCCAGCAGTTTCGGGGGCGAGCAGTACTTC. The rearrangement links TRBV11-2 to TRBJ2-7; perhaps TRBD2 as D (6 bases). The CDR3 contains 11 residues. V lost 6 bases, J lost 6 bases, and 9 bases lay in between. Germline loops: CDR1 SGHAT, CDR2 FQNNGV.

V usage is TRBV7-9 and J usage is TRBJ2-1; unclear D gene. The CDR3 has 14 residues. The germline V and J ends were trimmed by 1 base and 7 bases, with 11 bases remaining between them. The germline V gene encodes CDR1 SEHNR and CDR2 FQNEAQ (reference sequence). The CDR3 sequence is CASSLGSDGNEQFF. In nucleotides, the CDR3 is TGTGCCAGCAGCTTAGGGAGCGACGGGAATGAGCAGTTCTTC.

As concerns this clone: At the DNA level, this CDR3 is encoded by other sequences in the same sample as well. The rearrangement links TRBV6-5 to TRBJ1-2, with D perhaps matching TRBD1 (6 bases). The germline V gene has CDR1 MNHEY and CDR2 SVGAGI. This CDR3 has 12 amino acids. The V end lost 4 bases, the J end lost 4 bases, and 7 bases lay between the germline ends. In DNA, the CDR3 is TGTGCCAGCAGTTTCAGGGGCTATGGCTACACCTTC. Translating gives CASSFRGYGYTF.

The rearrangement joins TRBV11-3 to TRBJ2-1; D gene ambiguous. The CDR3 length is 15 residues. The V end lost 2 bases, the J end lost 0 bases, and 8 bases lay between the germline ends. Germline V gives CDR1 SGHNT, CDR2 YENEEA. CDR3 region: CASSLPSSSYNEQFF. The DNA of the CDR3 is TGTGCCAGCAGCTTACCGTCGAGCTCCTACAATGAGCAGTTCTTC.

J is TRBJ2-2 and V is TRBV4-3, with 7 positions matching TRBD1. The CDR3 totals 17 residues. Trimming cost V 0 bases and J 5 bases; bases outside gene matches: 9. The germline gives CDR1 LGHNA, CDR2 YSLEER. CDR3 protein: CASSQDPSGGYTGELFF. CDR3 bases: TGCGCCAGCAGCCAAGACCCGTCAGGGGGTTATACCGGGGAGCTGTTTTTT.

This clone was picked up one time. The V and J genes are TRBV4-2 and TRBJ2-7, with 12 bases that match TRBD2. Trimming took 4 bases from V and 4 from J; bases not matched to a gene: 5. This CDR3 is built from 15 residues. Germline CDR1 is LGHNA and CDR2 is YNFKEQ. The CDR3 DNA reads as TGTGCCAGCAGCCCCTGGACTAGCGGGGATTACGAGCAGTACTTC. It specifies CASSPWTSGDYEQYF.

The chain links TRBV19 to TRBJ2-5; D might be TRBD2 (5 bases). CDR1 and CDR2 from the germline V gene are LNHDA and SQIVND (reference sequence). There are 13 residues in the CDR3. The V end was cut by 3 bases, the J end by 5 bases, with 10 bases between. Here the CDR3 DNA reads TGTGCCAGTAGTATGGTCACGGGGGAGACCCAGTACTTC. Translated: CASSMVTGETQYF.

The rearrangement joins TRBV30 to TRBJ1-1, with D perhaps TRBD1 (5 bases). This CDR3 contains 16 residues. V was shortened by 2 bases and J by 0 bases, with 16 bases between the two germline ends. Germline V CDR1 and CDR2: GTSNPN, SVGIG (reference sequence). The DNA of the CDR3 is TGTGCCTGGAGTTATGAGCCGGGACGTATGAACACTGAAGCTTTCTTT. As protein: CAWSYEPGRMNTEAFF. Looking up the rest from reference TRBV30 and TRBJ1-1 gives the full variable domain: SQTIHQWPATLVQPVGSPLSLECTVEGTSNPNLYWYRQAAGRGLQLLFYSVGIGQISSEVPQNLSASRPQDRQFILSSKKLLLSDSGFYLCAWSYEPGRMNTEAFFGQGTRLTVV.

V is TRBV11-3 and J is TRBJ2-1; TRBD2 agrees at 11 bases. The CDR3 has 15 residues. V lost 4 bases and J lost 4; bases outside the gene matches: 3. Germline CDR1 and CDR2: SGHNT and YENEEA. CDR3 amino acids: CASSSRLAGYNEQFF. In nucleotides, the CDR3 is TGTGCCAGCAGCTCTAGACTAGCGGGGTACAATGAGCAGTTCTTC.

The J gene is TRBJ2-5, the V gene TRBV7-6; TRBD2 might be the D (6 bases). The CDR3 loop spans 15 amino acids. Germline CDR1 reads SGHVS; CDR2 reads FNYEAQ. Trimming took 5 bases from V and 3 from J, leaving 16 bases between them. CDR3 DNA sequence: TGTGCCAGCAGCGGAGGAGGGACTGTGAAAGAGACCCAGTACTTC. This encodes CASSGGGTVKETQYF.

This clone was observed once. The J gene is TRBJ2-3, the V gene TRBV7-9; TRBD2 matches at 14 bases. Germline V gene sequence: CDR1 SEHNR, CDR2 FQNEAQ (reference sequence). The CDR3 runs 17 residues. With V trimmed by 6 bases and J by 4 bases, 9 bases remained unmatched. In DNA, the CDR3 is TGTGCCAGCAGACAGGGACTAGCGGGGGCTCGAGCAGATACGCAGTATTTT. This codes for CASRQGLAGARADTQYF. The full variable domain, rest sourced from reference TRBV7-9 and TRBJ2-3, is DTGVSQNPRHKITKRGQNVTFRCDPISEHNRLYWYRQTLGQGPEFLTYFQNEAQLEKSRLLSDRFSAERPKGSFSTLEIQRTEQGDSAMYLCASRQGLAGARADTQYFGPGTRLTVL.